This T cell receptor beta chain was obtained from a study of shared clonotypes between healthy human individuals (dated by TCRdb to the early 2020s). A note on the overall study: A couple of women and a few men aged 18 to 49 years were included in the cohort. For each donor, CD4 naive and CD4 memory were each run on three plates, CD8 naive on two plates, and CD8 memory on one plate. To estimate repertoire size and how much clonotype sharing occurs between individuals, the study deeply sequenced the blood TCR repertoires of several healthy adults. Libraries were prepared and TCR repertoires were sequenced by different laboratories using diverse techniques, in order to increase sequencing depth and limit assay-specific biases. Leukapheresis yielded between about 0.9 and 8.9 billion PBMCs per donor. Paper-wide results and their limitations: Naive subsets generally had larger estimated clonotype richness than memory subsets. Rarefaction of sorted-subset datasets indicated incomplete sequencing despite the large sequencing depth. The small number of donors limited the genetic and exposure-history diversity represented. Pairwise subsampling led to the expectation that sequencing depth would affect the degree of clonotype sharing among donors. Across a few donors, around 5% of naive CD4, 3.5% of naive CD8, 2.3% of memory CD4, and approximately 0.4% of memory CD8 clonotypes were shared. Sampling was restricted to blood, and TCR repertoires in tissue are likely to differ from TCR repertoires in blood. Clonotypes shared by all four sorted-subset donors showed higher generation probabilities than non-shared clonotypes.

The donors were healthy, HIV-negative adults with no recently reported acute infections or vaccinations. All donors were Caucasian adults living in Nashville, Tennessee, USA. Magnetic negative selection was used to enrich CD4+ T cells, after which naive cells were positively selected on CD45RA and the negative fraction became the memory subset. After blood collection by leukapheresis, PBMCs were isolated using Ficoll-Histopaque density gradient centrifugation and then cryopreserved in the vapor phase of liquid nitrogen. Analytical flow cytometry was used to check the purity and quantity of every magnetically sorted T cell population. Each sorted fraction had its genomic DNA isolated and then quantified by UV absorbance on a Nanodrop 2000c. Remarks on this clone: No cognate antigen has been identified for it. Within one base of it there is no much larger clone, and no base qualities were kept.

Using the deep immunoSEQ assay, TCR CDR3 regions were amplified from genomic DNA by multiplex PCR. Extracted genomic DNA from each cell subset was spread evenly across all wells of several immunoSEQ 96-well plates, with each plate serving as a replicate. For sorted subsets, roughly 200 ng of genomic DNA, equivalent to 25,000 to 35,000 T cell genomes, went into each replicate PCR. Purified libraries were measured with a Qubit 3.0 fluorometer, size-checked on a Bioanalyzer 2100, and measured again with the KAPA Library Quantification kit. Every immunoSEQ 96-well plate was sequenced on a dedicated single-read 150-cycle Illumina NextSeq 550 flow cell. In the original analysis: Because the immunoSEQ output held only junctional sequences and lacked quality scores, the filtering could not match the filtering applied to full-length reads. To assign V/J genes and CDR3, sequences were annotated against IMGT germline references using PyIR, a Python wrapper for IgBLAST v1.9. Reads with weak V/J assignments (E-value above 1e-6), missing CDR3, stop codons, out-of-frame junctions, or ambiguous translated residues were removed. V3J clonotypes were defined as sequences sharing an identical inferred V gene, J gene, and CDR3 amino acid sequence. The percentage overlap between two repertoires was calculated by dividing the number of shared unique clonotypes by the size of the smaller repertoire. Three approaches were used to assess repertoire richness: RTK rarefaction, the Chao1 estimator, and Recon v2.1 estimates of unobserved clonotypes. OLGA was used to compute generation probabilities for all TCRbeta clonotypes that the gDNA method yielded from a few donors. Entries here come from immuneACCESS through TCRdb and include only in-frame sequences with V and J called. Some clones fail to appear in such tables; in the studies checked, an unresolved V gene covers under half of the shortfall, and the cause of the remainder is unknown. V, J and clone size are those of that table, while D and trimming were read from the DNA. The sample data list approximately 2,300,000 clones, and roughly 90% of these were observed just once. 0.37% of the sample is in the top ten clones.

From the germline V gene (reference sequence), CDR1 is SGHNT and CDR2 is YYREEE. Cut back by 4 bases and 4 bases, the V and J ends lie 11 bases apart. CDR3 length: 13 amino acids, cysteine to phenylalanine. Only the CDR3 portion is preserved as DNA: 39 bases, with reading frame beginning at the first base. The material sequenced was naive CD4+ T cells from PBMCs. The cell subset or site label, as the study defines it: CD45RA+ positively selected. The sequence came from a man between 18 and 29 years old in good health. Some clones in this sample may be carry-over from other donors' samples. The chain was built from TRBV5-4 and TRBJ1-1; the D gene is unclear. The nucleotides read TGTGCCAGCAGCCAGAGTTTAAGCACTGAAGCTTTCTTT. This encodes CASSQSLSTEAFF.